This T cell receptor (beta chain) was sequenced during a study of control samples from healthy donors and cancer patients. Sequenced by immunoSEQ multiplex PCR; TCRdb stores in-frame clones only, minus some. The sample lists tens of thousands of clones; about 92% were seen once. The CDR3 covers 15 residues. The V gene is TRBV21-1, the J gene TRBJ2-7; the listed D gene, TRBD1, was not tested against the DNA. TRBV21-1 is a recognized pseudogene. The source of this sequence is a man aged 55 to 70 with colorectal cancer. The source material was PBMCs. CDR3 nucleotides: TGTGCCAGCAGCAAAGGGGGGAACACAGGGAACGAGCAGTACTTC. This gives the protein CASSKGGNTGNEQYF.